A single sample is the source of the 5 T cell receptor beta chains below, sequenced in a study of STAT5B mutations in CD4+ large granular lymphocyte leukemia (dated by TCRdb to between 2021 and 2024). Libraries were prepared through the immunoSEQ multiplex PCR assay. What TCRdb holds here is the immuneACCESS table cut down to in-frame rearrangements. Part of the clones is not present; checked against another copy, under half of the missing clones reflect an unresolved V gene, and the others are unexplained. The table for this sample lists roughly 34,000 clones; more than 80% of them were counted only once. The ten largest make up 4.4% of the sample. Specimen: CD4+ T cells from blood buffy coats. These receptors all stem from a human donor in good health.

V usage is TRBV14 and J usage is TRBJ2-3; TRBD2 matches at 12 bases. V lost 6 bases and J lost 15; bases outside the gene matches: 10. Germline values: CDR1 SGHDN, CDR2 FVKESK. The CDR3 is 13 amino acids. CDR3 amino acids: CASSRRTSGNVYF. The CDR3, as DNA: TGTGCCAGCAGTCGCCGGACTAGCGGGAATGTATATTTT.

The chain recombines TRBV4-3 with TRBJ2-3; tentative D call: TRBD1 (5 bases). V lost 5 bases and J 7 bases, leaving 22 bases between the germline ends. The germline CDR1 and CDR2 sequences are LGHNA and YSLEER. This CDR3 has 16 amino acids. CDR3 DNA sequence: TGCGCCAGCAGCTTGACGGCCTCCAGGGTAGAGAATACGCAGTATTTT. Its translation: CASSLTASRVENTQYF.

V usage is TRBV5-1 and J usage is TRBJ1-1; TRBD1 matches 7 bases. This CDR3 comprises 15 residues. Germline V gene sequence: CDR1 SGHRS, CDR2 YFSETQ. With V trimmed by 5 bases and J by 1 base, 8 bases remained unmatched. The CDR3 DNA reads TGCGCCAGCAGGCGGGCAGGGGGGAAGAACACTGAAGCTTTCTTT. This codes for CASRRAGGKNTEAFF.

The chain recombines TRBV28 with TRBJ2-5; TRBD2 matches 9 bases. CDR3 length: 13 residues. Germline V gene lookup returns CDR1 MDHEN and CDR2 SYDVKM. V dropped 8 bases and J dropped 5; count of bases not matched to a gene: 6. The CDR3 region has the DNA TGTGCCAGCGGCGGGAGGGCGGTGGAGACCCAGTACTTC. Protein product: CASGGRAVETQYF. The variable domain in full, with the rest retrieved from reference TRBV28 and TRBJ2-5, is DVKVTQSSRYLVKRTGEKVFLECVQDMDHENMFWYRQDPGLGLRLIYFSYDVKMKEKGDIPEGYSVSREKKERFSLILESASTNQTSMYLCASGGRAVETQYFGPGTRLLVL.

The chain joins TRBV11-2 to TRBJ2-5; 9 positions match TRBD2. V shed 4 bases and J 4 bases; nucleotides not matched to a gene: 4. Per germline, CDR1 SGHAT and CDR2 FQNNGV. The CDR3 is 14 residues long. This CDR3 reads CASSSTSGRETQYF. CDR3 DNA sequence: TGTGCCAGCAGCTCGACTAGCGGTCGAGAGACCCAGTACTTC.